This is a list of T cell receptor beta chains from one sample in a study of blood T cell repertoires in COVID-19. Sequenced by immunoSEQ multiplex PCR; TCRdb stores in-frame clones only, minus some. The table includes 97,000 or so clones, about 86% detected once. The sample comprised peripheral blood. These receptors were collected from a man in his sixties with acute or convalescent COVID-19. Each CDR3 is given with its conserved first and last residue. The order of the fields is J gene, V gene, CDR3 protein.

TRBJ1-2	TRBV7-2	CASSPSSVTAHPGYTF
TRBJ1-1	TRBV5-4	CASSPSAVNTEAFF
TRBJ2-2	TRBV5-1	CASSFVTSGTGELFF
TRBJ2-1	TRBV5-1	CASSLIGTSGMIF
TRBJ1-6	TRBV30	CAWRDQGAGSPLHF
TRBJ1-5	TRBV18	CASSPTPGQGYQPQHF
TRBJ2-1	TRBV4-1	CASSQGGGGDEQFF
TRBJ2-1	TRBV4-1	CASSQGLDNEQFF
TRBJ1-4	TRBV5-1	CASSLNRENEKLFF
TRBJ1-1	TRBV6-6	CASSLRPTRTEAFF
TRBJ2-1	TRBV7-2	CASSVTSGRLNEQFF
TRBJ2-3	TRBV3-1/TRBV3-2	CASSHLLAGGPYTQYF
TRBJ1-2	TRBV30	CAWSTGQGYTF
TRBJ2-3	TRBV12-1	CASSFEAGNTDTQYF
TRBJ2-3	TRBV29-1	CSVEGTSGNTDTQYF
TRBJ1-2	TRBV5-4	CASSSWTGKGKTF
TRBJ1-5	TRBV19	CASSTNREGQPQHF
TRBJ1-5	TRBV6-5	CASRGLLNQPQHF
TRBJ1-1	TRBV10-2	CASRRDGGNTEAFF
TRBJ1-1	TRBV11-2	CASSPPTGSHTEAFF
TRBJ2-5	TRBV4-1	CASSQDSGETETQYF
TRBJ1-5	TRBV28	CASSFSGQPQHF
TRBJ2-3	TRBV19	CASSIAGTDTQYF
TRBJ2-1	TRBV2	CASRREGNEQFF
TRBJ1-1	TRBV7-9	CASSLNTEAFF
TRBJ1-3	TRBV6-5	CASRQGPADTIYF
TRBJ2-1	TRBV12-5	CASGLVGGYEQFF
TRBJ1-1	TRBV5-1	CASSMYGQGEAFF
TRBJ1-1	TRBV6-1	CASSELRNTEAFF
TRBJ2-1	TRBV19	CASSDLLAGVVPEQFF
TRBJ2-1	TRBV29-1	CSDRGQGGEQFF
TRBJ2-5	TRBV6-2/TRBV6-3	CASSPTGQETQYF
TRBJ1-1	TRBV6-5	CASSYSRYRGATEAFF
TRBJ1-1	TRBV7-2	CASSLGQGVEAFF
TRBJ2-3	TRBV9	CASSVLTGLGTDTQYF
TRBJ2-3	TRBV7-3	CASSSGRSTDTQYF
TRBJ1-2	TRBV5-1	CASSTGTLANYGYTF
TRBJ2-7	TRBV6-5	CATYGGGGAYEQYF
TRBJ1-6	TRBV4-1	CASSQRGREGSPLHF
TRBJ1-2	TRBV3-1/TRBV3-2	CASSQDQGSYGYTF
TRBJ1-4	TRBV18	CASSPQGAREKLFF
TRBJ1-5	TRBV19	CASSIRGTQPQHF
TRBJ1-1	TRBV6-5	CASTLSGLNTEAFF
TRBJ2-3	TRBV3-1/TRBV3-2	CASSPNSGGGDTQYF
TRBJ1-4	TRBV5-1	CASSGAENEKLFF
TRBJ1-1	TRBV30	CAWGTAGTEAFF
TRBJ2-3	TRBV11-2	CASSTTNTDTQYF
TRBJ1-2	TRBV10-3	CAIKGELPYGYTF